The rows below give T cell receptor beta chains drawn from one sample of a study of T cell responses to AZD1222 COVID-19 vaccine. The table came from immunoSEQ multiplex PCR; TCRdb's copy has only in-frame clones and leaves some out. The sample consists of roughly 70,000 clones, roughly 78% of them appearing once. The source was peripheral blood, collected on day 0 of MenACWY control vaccination. Receptor source: an adult in good health. CDR3s include the opening cysteine and the closing phenylalanine or tryptophan. The order of the fields is D gene, clone size, V gene, J gene, CDR3 length, CDR3 DNA, CDR3 protein. A D gene is named only where the DNA matches it firmly. Only some rows state a clone size, as once, few, many or a class for expanded clones.

D gene: NA; clone size: NA; V gene: TRBV7-2; J gene: TRBJ2-5; CDR3 length: 13; CDR3 DNA: TGTGCCAGCAGCAAGCGGCTGCAAGAGACCCAGTACTTC; CDR3 protein: CASSKRLQETQYF
D gene: TRBD1; clone size: NA; V gene: TRBV11-1; J gene: TRBJ1-4; CDR3 length: 15; CDR3 DNA: TGTGCCAGCAGTTCAAGGACAGGGCCACTCGAAAAACTGTTTTTT; CDR3 protein: CASSSRTGPLEKLFF
D gene: NA; clone size: NA; V gene: TRBV6-1; J gene: TRBJ2-2; CDR3 length: 16; CDR3 DNA: TGTGCCAGCAGTGAAGTCCTATCCACAGGGCCCGGGGAGCTGTTTTTT; CDR3 protein: CASSEVLSTGPGELFF
D gene: NA; clone size: once; V gene: TRBV4-3; J gene: TRBJ2-5; CDR3 length: 13; CDR3 DNA: TGCGCCAGCAGCCGCGGTGGAGGCGGGCCCCAGTACTTC; CDR3 protein: CASSRGGGGPQYF
D gene: NA; clone size: NA; V gene: TRBV5-6; J gene: TRBJ2-5; CDR3 length: 14; CDR3 DNA: TGTGCCAGCAGCTTGGATCCGGTAGGAGAGACCCAGTACTTC; CDR3 protein: CASSLDPVGETQYF
D gene: NA; clone size: NA; V gene: TRBV19; J gene: TRBJ1-5; CDR3 length: 13; CDR3 DNA: TGTGCCAGTAGTATCGGGGAGGAACGGCCCCAGCATTTT; CDR3 protein: CASSIGEERPQHF
D gene: NA; clone size: many; V gene: TRBV11-2; J gene: TRBJ1-1; CDR3 length: 11; CDR3 DNA: TGTGCCAGCAGCCATTCTTCTGAAGCTTTCTTT; CDR3 protein: CASSHSSEAFF
D gene: NA; clone size: few; V gene: TRBV2; J gene: TRBJ2-1; CDR3 length: 13; CDR3 DNA: TGTGCCAGCAAACCTTACTCCTACAATGAGCAGTTCTTC; CDR3 protein: CASKPYSYNEQFF
D gene: TRBD2; clone size: NA; V gene: TRBV7-2; J gene: TRBJ2-5; CDR3 length: 16; CDR3 DNA: TGTGCCAGCAGCCCGACTAGCGGGGGGACTCTTGGGACCCAGTACTTC; CDR3 protein: CASSPTSGGTLGTQYF
D gene: NA; clone size: NA; V gene: TRBV7-2; J gene: TRBJ1-2; CDR3 length: 15; CDR3 DNA: TGTGCCAGCAGCTTATCCCCAGTGGAGGACTATGGCTACACCTTC; CDR3 protein: CASSLSPVEDYGYTF
D gene: TRBD2; clone size: once; V gene: TRBV18; J gene: TRBJ2-1; CDR3 length: 18; CDR3 DNA: TGTGCCAGCTCATCCATTTCTAGCGGGATTATGGACCTTAGTGAGCAGTTCTTC; CDR3 protein: CASSSISSGIMDLSEQFF
D gene: TRBD1; clone size: many; V gene: TRBV7-8; J gene: TRBJ1-5; CDR3 length: 14; CDR3 DNA: TGTGCCAGCAGTACGGGACAGGTCAATCAGCCCCAGCATTTT; CDR3 protein: CASSTGQVNQPQHF
D gene: NA; clone size: NA; V gene: TRBV19; J gene: TRBJ1-1; CDR3 length: 13; CDR3 DNA: TGTGCCAGTAGTACACCCGCGTTTCTTGAAGCTTTCTTT; CDR3 protein: CASSTPAFLEAFF
D gene: NA; clone size: NA; V gene: TRBV11-2; J gene: TRBJ2-1; CDR3 length: 13; CDR3 DNA: TGTGCCAGCAGCTTATCGGAGGGCCAGGGGCAGTTCTTC; CDR3 protein: CASSLSEGQGQFF
D gene: NA; clone size: few; V gene: TRBV7-9; J gene: TRBJ1-2; CDR3 length: 18; CDR3 DNA: TGTGCCAGCAGCTTCAAGCTGCGGACGGACCGGGTTGAGTATGGCTACACCTTC; CDR3 protein: CASSFKLRTDRVEYGYTF
D gene: NA; clone size: NA; V gene: TRBV6-5; J gene: TRBJ2-1; CDR3 length: 16; CDR3 DNA: TGTGCCAGCAGTTACTCGCGGTCGAGCTCCTACAATGAGCAGTTCTTC; CDR3 protein: CASSYSRSSSYNEQFF
D gene: TRBD1; clone size: NA; V gene: TRBV15; J gene: TRBJ1-5; CDR3 length: 13; CDR3 DNA: TGTGCCACCAGCTTCCACAGGGGACAGCCCCAGCATTTT; CDR3 protein: CATSFHRGQPQHF
D gene: TRBD2; clone size: NA; V gene: TRBV4-1; J gene: TRBJ2-1; CDR3 length: 16; CDR3 DNA: TGCGCCAGCAGCCAAGAGTCACTAGCGGGCAACAATGAGCAGTTCTTC; CDR3 protein: CASSQESLAGNNEQFF
D gene: NA; clone size: NA; V gene: TRBV10-2; J gene: TRBJ1-6; CDR3 length: 13; CDR3 DNA: TGCGCCAGCAGTGAAGCGCTGCCCCTAACCCTCCACTTT; CDR3 protein: CASSEALPLTLHF
D gene: NA; clone size: NA; V gene: TRBV6-6; J gene: TRBJ2-7; CDR3 length: 11; CDR3 DNA: TGTGCCAGCAGTGGAAAGTACGAGCAGTACTTC; CDR3 protein: CASSGKYEQYF
D gene: NA; clone size: NA; V gene: TRBV2; J gene: TRBJ1-2; CDR3 length: 15; CDR3 DNA: TGTGCCAGCAATTACCTGGCCAACCCTAAGGATGGCTACACCTTC; CDR3 protein: CASNYLANPKDGYTF
D gene: NA; clone size: NA; V gene: TRBV18; J gene: TRBJ1-6; CDR3 length: 16; CDR3 DNA: TGTGCCAGCTCACCCCTTCGGACGGAGACGGGGTCACCCCTCCACTTT; CDR3 protein: CASSPLRTETGSPLHF
D gene: NA; clone size: NA; V gene: TRBV2; J gene: TRBJ2-7; CDR3 length: 14; CDR3 DNA: TGTGCCAGCAGAGGTCAAGCGGGCTCCTACGAGCAGTACTTC; CDR3 protein: CASRGQAGSYEQYF
D gene: NA; clone size: NA; V gene: TRBV19; J gene: TRBJ1-5; CDR3 length: 12; CDR3 DNA: TGTGCCAGTAGGGGAGACCGGCTACAGCAGCATTTT; CDR3 protein: CASRGDRLQQHF
D gene: TRBD1; clone size: NA; V gene: TRBV6-1; J gene: TRBJ1-5; CDR3 length: 15; CDR3 DNA: TGTGCCAGCAGTGAAGCGGGACAGGTTAAAAGGCCCCAGCATTTT; CDR3 protein: CASSEAGQVKRPQHF
D gene: NA; clone size: NA; V gene: TRBV24-1; J gene: TRBJ2-1; CDR3 length: 13; CDR3 DNA: TGTGCCACCAGTGAACCCCCCTTCAATGAGCAGTTCTTC; CDR3 protein: CATSEPPFNEQFF
D gene: NA; clone size: NA; V gene: TRBV3-1/TRBV3-2; J gene: TRBJ1-5; CDR3 length: 13; CDR3 DNA: TGTGCCAGCAGCCAAGAGGTTGATCAGCCCCAGCATTTT; CDR3 protein: CASSQEVDQPQHF
D gene: TRBD1; clone size: once; V gene: TRBV30; J gene: TRBJ1-3; CDR3 length: 15; CDR3 DNA: TGTGCCTGGAGTGTTCAGGGGGCCTCTGGAAACACCATATATTTT; CDR3 protein: CAWSVQGASGNTIYF
D gene: NA; clone size: NA; V gene: TRBV6-5; J gene: TRBJ1-1; CDR3 length: 14; CDR3 DNA: TGTGCCGCCGGAATCCGGAGAGGGGACACTGAAGCTTTCTTT; CDR3 protein: CAAGIRRGDTEAFF
D gene: NA; clone size: NA; V gene: TRBV6-5; J gene: TRBJ2-7; CDR3 length: 12; CDR3 DNA: TGTGCCAGCAGGTTCGCCTCCTACGAGCAGTACTTC; CDR3 protein: CASRFASYEQYF
D gene: NA; clone size: few; V gene: TRBV5-6; J gene: TRBJ2-2; CDR3 length: 15; CDR3 DNA: TGTGCCAGCAGCTTGGCGGCAGTGAACACCGGGGAGCTGTTTTTT; CDR3 protein: CASSLAAVNTGELFF
D gene: TRBD2; clone size: once; V gene: TRBV9; J gene: TRBJ2-3; CDR3 length: 16; CDR3 DNA: TGTGCCAGCAGCGTATTCGGGGGGGGCGTGTCAGATACGCAGTATTTT; CDR3 protein: CASSVFGGGVSDTQYF
D gene: NA; clone size: NA; V gene: TRBV5-4; J gene: TRBJ2-1; CDR3 length: 14; CDR3 DNA: TGTGCCAGCAGCTTGACAGCGGCCAACGATGAGCAGTTCTTC; CDR3 protein: CASSLTAANDEQFF
D gene: NA; clone size: NA; V gene: TRBV7-8; J gene: TRBJ2-7; CDR3 length: 13; CDR3 DNA: TGTGCCAGCAGCTCACAAGGGACAACCGGGCAGTACTTC; CDR3 protein: CASSSQGTTGQYF
D gene: NA; clone size: once; V gene: TRBV28; J gene: TRBJ1-6; CDR3 length: 14; CDR3 DNA: TGTGCCAGCAGTTTAGGGCAGGGAGGGTCACCCCTCCACTTT; CDR3 protein: CASSLGQGGSPLHF
D gene: NA; clone size: NA; V gene: TRBV27; J gene: TRBJ2-2; CDR3 length: 16; CDR3 DNA: TGTGCCAGCAGTTTTATCACGTTCGCGAACACCGGGGAGCTGTTTTTT; CDR3 protein: CASSFITFANTGELFF
D gene: TRBD2; clone size: NA; V gene: TRBV29-1; J gene: TRBJ2-1; CDR3 length: 14; CDR3 DNA: TGCAGCGTTGATGTAGCGGGAGCGCTACGTGAGCAGTTCTTC; CDR3 protein: CSVDVAGALREQFF
D gene: NA; clone size: NA; V gene: TRBV7-2; J gene: TRBJ1-1; CDR3 length: 14; CDR3 DNA: TGTGCCAGCAGCTTAGCAATGGGGAACACTGAAGCTTTCTTT; CDR3 protein: CASSLAMGNTEAFF
D gene: NA; clone size: NA; V gene: TRBV7-2; J gene: TRBJ1-1; CDR3 length: 15; CDR3 DNA: TGTGCCAGCAGCTTAGAGCGGGGCGCGGGGACTGAAGCTTTCTTT; CDR3 protein: CASSLERGAGTEAFF
D gene: NA; clone size: NA; V gene: TRBV7-9; J gene: TRBJ1-6; CDR3 length: 14; CDR3 DNA: TGTGCCAGCGGGTCCAGCTCCTATAATTCACCCCTCCACTTT; CDR3 protein: CASGSSSYNSPLHF
D gene: NA; clone size: NA; V gene: TRBV6-2/TRBV6-3; J gene: TRBJ2-7; CDR3 length: 15; CDR3 DNA: TGTGCCAGCAGTTACGGGGGGATACCCTCCTACGAGCAGTACTTC; CDR3 protein: CASSYGGIPSYEQYF
D gene: TRBD1; clone size: NA; V gene: TRBV5-4; J gene: TRBJ2-7; CDR3 length: 13; CDR3 DNA: TGTGCCAGCAGGGGGACAGACTCCTACGAGCAGTACTTC; CDR3 protein: CASRGTDSYEQYF
D gene: NA; clone size: NA; V gene: TRBV7-2; J gene: TRBJ1-4; CDR3 length: 18; CDR3 DNA: TGTGCCAGCAGCTTAGAACGACAGGCGGTTGCAACTAATGAAAAACTGTTTTTT; CDR3 protein: CASSLERQAVATNEKLFF
D gene: TRBD2; clone size: few; V gene: TRBV28; J gene: TRBJ2-7; CDR3 length: 13; CDR3 DNA: TGTGCCAGCAGGCCGGGACTAGCCTACGAGCAGTACTTC; CDR3 protein: CASRPGLAYEQYF
D gene: NA; clone size: NA; V gene: TRBV15; J gene: TRBJ2-7; CDR3 length: 15; CDR3 DNA: TGTGCCACCAGCAGAGGGACAGACAGGATCTACGAGCAGTACTTC; CDR3 protein: CATSRGTDRIYEQYF
D gene: NA; clone size: NA; V gene: TRBV29-1; J gene: TRBJ2-6; CDR3 length: 12; CDR3 DNA: TGCAGCGTCAGTTCTGGGGCCAACGTCCTGACTTTC; CDR3 protein: CSVSSGANVLTF
D gene: NA; clone size: NA; V gene: TRBV2; J gene: TRBJ2-7; CDR3 length: 13; CDR3 DNA: TGTGCCAGCAGTGAAGCGTCCCTGGCGAATCTGTACTTC; CDR3 protein: CASSEASLANLYF
D gene: NA; clone size: NA; V gene: TRBV9; J gene: TRBJ2-7; CDR3 length: 14; CDR3 DNA: TGTGCCAGCAGCTCTGAGGCAGGGGGGGGCGAGCAGTACTTC; CDR3 protein: CASSSEAGGGEQYF
D gene: TRBD1; clone size: NA; V gene: TRBV9; J gene: TRBJ2-1; CDR3 length: 14; CDR3 DNA: TGTGCCAGCAGCGTAGCCCTTTTGGACAGGGAGCAGTTCTTC; CDR3 protein: CASSVALLDREQFF
D gene: TRBD2; clone size: NA; V gene: TRBV2; J gene: TRBJ2-1; CDR3 length: 14; CDR3 DNA: TGTGCCAGCGTGGGGGGGAGCTCCTACAATGAGCAGTTCTTC; CDR3 protein: CASVGGSSYNEQFF
D gene: TRBD1; clone size: NA; V gene: TRBV28; J gene: TRBJ1-1; CDR3 length: 14; CDR3 DNA: TGTGCCAGCAGTTTATCAGAGACAGGGGGCATTGCTTTCTTT; CDR3 protein: CASSLSETGGIAFF
D gene: NA; clone size: NA; V gene: TRBV5-6; J gene: TRBJ1-2; CDR3 length: 14; CDR3 DNA: TGTGCCAGCAGCTTGGGAGGACAAAACTATGGCTACACCTTC; CDR3 protein: CASSLGGQNYGYTF
D gene: NA; clone size: few; V gene: TRBV30; J gene: TRBJ1-3; CDR3 length: 12; CDR3 DNA: TGTGCCTGGAGGGCGGAGGGAAACACCATATATTTT; CDR3 protein: CAWRAEGNTIYF
D gene: NA; clone size: few; V gene: TRBV2; J gene: TRBJ1-1; CDR3 length: 11; CDR3 DNA: TGTGCCAGCAGTGAAGCGATTGAAGCTTTCTTT; CDR3 protein: CASSEAIEAFF
D gene: NA; clone size: once; V gene: TRBV7-2; J gene: TRBJ1-2; CDR3 length: 12; CDR3 DNA: TGTGCCAGCAGCTTAGAGATAGGTGGCTACACCTTC; CDR3 protein: CASSLEIGGYTF
D gene: TRBD1; clone size: NA; V gene: TRBV5-1; J gene: TRBJ2-7; CDR3 length: 15; CDR3 DNA: TGCGCCAGCAGCCAAACAGGGGGCACACAGTACGAGCAGTACTTC; CDR3 protein: CASSQTGGTQYEQYF